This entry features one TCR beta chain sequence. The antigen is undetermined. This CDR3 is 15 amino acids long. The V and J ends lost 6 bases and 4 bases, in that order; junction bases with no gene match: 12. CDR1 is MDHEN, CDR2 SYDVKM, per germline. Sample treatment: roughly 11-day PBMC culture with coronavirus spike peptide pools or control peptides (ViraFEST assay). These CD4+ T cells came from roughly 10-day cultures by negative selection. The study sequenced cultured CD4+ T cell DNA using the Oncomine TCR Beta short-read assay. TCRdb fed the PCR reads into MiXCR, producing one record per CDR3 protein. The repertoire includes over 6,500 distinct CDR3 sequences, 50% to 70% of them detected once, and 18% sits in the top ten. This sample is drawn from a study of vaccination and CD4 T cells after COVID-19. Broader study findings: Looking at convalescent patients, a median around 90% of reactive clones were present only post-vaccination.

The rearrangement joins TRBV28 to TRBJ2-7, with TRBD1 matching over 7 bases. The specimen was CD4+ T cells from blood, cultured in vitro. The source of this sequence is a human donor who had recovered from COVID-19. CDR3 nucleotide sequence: TGTGCCAGCAGCACAGTGACAGGGAGACCTTACGAGCAGTACTTC. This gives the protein CASSTVTGRPYEQYF.